What follows are 28 T cell receptor beta chains derived from one specimen sequenced in a study of T cell responses to AZD1222 COVID-19 vaccine. The assay was immunoSEQ multiplex PCR, and TCRdb's table has in-frame clones only and misses some. The sample lists more than 140,000 clones, 88% occurring once. Sequenced here: peripheral blood, sampled on day 0 of MenACWY control vaccination. The source is an adult in good health.

V gene TRBV5-1 combines with J gene TRBJ2-7; a possible D gene is TRBD1 (6 bases). Per the germline V gene, CDR1 is SGHRS and CDR2 is YFSETQ. The ends were cut back, 0 bases at V and 2 bases at J, with 12 bases in the middle. The CDR3 loop spans 15 amino acids. Here the CDR3 DNA reads TGCGCCAGCAGCTTGGCACTACAGGGAACCTACGAGCAGTACTTC. It specifies CASSLALQGTYEQYF.

The rearrangement uses TRBV14 and TRBJ2-3; D is unclear. CDR1 and CDR2 from the germline V gene are SGHDN and FVKESK. This CDR3 region has 15 residues. Trimming stripped 1 base from V and 2 bases from J, with 10 bases between. The CDR3 region is CASSQGRPITDTQYF. The CDR3, as DNA: TGTGCCAGCAGCCAAGGGAGACCAATCACAGATACGCAGTATTTT.

A few counts support this clone. The V gene is TRBV15, the J gene TRBJ1-3, with D hard to call. The germline CDR1 and CDR2 sequences are LNHNV and YYDKDF (reference sequence). V was cut by 6 bases and J by 0 bases, with 12 bases left in between. This CDR3 has 15 residues. CDR3 protein: CATRGDRYSGNTIYF. CDR3 nucleotide sequence: TGTGCCACCAGAGGCGATCGCTACTCTGGAAACACCATATATTTT.

V gene TRBV5-1 combines with J gene TRBJ2-7, with 7 bases fitting TRBD2. V lost 0 bases and J lost 1; bases outside the gene matches: 4. Germline CDR1 SGHRS, CDR2 YFSETQ. This CDR3 is 15 amino acids long. The CDR3 DNA is TGCGCCAGCAGCTTGGGGCTAGCGGAATCCTACGAGCAGTACTTC. Its protein product is CASSLGLAESYEQYF. The entire variable domain, with the rest obtained from reference TRBV5-1 and TRBJ2-7, is as follows: KAGVTQTPRYLIKTRGQQVTLSCSPISGHRSVSWYQQTPGQGLQFLFEYFSETQRNKGNFPGRFSGRQFSNSRSEMNVSTLELGDSALYLCASSLGLAESYEQYFGPGTRLTVT.

The chain combines TRBV18 with TRBJ2-1; 15 positions agree with TRBD2. V trimming: 0 bases; J trimming: 7 bases; junction bases outside the gene matches: 1. Germline lookup yields CDR1 KGHSH and CDR2 LQKENI. This CDR3 spans 16 amino acids. The chain's CDR3 is CASSPPGLAGGNEQFF. CDR3 sequence (DNA): TGTGCCAGCTCACCACCGGGACTAGCGGGGGGAAATGAGCAGTTCTTC.

The rearrangement uses TRBV7-2 and TRBJ2-3; D uncertain. The CDR3 extends over 14 amino acids. Trimming shortened V by 8 bases and J by 2 bases, and 14 bases separated the two germline ends. The germline CDR1 and CDR2 sequences are SGHTA and FQGNSA. For the CDR3, the DNA is TGTGCCAGCTCCCGTGATGCGATCACAGATACGCAGTATTTT. Translated: CASSRDAITDTQYF.

J is TRBJ2-1 and V is TRBV9, with no clear D. The CDR3 extends over 12 amino acids. The germline CDR1 and CDR2 sequences are SGDLS and YYNGEE. V was trimmed by 2 bases and J by 10 bases, leaving 10 bases between them. In DNA form, the CDR3 reads TGTGCCAGCAGCGTGCGTTTCGGAGAGCAGTTCTTC. Its translation is CASSVRFGEQFF.

The rearrangement links TRBV6-1 to TRBJ1-1, with D hard to call. V gave up 3 bases and J gave up 8 bases, with 13 bases separating them. The CDR3 is 13 residues long. Germline V gives CDR1 MNHNS, CDR2 SASEGT. Here the CDR3 DNA reads TGTGCCAGCAGTGAGTCAGTTGGGCTAGAAGCTTTCTTT. Its protein is CASSESVGLEAFF.

This clone was observed once. The rearrangement links TRBV28 to TRBJ1-2, with TRBD1 as a possible D gene (6 bases). Germline V gene sequence: CDR1 MDHEN, CDR2 SYDVKM. The CDR3 runs 14 residues. Trimming removed 0 bases from V and 2 bases from J, with 7 bases in between. The CDR3 DNA sequence: TGTGCCAGCAGTTTATGGGGGGCGAACTATGGCTACACCTTC. Translated: CASSLWGANYGYTF.

The chain has TRBV7-2 and TRBJ2-3; TRBD1 aligns across 8 bases. V was pared by 4 bases and J by 5 bases, with 5 bases of the junction left unmatched. The CDR3 is 14 amino acids. Germline V gene data show CDR1 as SGHTA and CDR2 as FQGNSA. The CDR3 protein is CASSWTGPGDTQYF. The DNA for the CDR3 is TGTGCCAGCAGCTGGACAGGGCCAGGAGATACGCAGTATTTT.

The chain uses TRBV24-1 and TRBJ1-1; TRBD1 aligns across 7 bases. J lost 4 bases, V lost 7 bases, and 5 bases had no gene match. CDR1 and CDR2 from the germline V gene are KGHDR and SFDVKD. The CDR3 is 13 amino acids. The CDR3 here is CATSRQGGTEAFF. CDR3 DNA: TGTGCCACCAGCCGACAGGGTGGCACTGAAGCTTTCTTT.

The chain uses TRBV7-8 and TRBJ1-4; D gene ambiguous. V was cut by 8 bases and J by 2 bases, with 15 bases left in between. Germline V gene lookup returns CDR1 SGHVS and CDR2 FQNEAQ. The CDR3 is made up of 15 amino acids. This CDR3 reads CASGGRRMTNEKLFF. The CDR3 DNA reads TGTGCCAGCGGTGGCAGAAGGATGACTAATGAAAAACTGTTTTTT.

J is TRBJ2-3 and V is TRBV29-1; D possibly corresponds to TRBD1 (5 bases). The V gene lost 7 bases and the J gene lost 6 bases, with 14 bases spanning the gap. CDR3 size: 12 residues. The germline CDR1 and CDR2 sequences are SQVTM and ANQGSEA. The CDR3, as DNA: TGCAGCGGTGACCAGGGAACGGATACGCAGTATTTT. Amino acids: CSGDQGTDTQYF.

The chain recombines TRBV9 with TRBJ1-2; 9 bases align to TRBD1. CDR3 length equals 15 residues. Germline CDR1 is SGDLS and CDR2 is YYNGEE. V lost 2 bases, J lost 4 bases, and 6 bases stayed unmatched. CDR3 in DNA: TGTGCCAGCAGCGTCACAGGGGGCGAAGGCTATGGCTACACCTTC. It codes for CASSVTGGEGYGYTF.

This chain connects TRBV7-3 to TRBJ2-5; a weak D match, TRBD1 (5 bases). CDR1 and CDR2 from the germline V gene are SGHTA and FQGTGA. Trimming removed 0 bases at V and 5 bases at J, with 13 bases between. The CDR3 extends over 15 amino acids. The CDR3, as DNA: TGTGCCAGCAGCTTAACGAAGGACATAGGGGAGACCCAGTACTTC. It translates to CASSLTKDIGETQYF. Variable domain in full (rest from reference TRBV7-3 and TRBJ2-5): GAGVSQTPSNKVTEKGKYVELRCDPISGHTALYWYRQSLGQGPEFLIYFQGTGAADDSGLPNDRFFAVRPEGSVSTLKIQRTERGDSAVYLCASSLTKDIGETQYFGPGTRLLVL.

The chain uses TRBV24-1 and TRBJ2-3; the match to TRBD1 covers 7 bases. The J segment lost 3 bases and the V segment lost 3 bases, leaving 2 bases of the junction unmatched. CDR3 size: 14 residues. Germline lookup yields CDR1 KGHDR and CDR2 SFDVKD. CDR3 in amino acids: CATSDRGRTDTQYF. CDR3 bases: TGTGCCACCAGTGATAGGGGGCGGACAGATACGCAGTATTTT.

In its sample, this clone was seen once. The chain combines TRBV5-5 with TRBJ2-5, with D unclear. CDR3 length: 14 residues. V lost 4 bases and J lost 2, with 12 bases in between. CDR1 and CDR2 (germline): SGHKS, YYEKEE (reference sequence). This CDR3 reads CASSGYTFQETQYF. The CDR3 DNA reads TGTGCCAGCAGCGGCTACACATTTCAAGAGACCCAGTACTTC.

The V call is TRBV5-1, the J call TRBJ2-7; no reliable D call. The CDR3 covers 13 residues. Germline-derived CDR1 and CDR2 are SGHRS and YFSETQ. Trimming shortened V by 0 bases and J by 3 bases, and 7 bases separated the two germline ends. The CDR3 loop is CASSLGAVYEQYF. Written as DNA, the CDR3 is TGCGCCAGCAGCTTGGGAGCCGTCTACGAGCAGTACTTC.

V is TRBV9 and J is TRBJ1-2, with D unclear. Germline V gives CDR1 SGDLS, CDR2 YYNGEE. The V end was cut by 2 bases, the J end by 5 bases, with 7 bases between. The CDR3 runs 12 residues. The chain's CDR3 is CASSVNDYGYTF. CDR3 nucleotide sequence: TGTGCCAGCAGCGTTAATGATTATGGCTACACCTTC.

The chain couples TRBV2 to TRBJ2-7; 9 bases map to TRBD1. The ends lost 6 bases at V and 5 bases at J; junction bases unmatched: 11. This CDR3 is 15 amino acids long. The germline gives CDR1 SNHLY, CDR2 FYNNEI. The CDR3 region is CASRTSGTGYNEQYF. DNA for the CDR3: TGTGCCAGCAGGACATCCGGGACAGGGTACAACGAGCAGTACTTC.

The V and J genes are TRBV19 and TRBJ2-1, with a tentative D call TRBD2 (6 bases). V was trimmed by 3 bases and J by 3 bases, leaving 9 bases between them. The CDR3 is made up of 14 amino acids. The germline gives CDR1 LNHDA, CDR2 SQIVND (reference sequence). The CDR3: CASSIRRGYNEQFF. CDR3 in DNA: TGTGCCAGTAGTATTAGGAGGGGCTACAATGAGCAGTTCTTC.

The chain uses TRBV25-1 and TRBJ1-1, with D perhaps TRBD1 (5 bases). The germline gives CDR1 MGHDK, CDR2 SYGVNS. V lost 5 bases, J lost 5 bases, and 12 bases lay in between. The CDR3 is 13 amino acids. CDR3 residues: CASSPSGRTEAFF. Here the CDR3 DNA reads TGTGCCAGCAGTCCTTCGGGACGGACTGAAGCTTTCTTT.

V usage is TRBV29-1 and J usage is TRBJ1-1; D not resolved. Trimming stripped 4 bases from V and 1 base from J, with 10 bases between. Germline CDR1 reads SQVTM; CDR2 reads ANQGSEA. The CDR3 is 13 residues long. The CDR3 reads CSVVFRRNTEAFF. DNA of the CDR3: TGCAGCGTTGTATTTCGGAGGAACACTGAAGCTTTCTTT.

This clone was observed a single time. The gene calls are TRBV5-1 and TRBJ2-3, with 12 bases lining up with TRBD2. The CDR3 runs to 19 residues. Germline trimming cut 2 bases from V and 0 bases from J; bases unmatched to any gene: 10. CDR1 is SGHRS, CDR2 YFSETQ, per germline. DNA of the CDR3: TGCGCCAGCAGCTTTCGTCTAGCGGGAGGGCGGTTAAGCACAGATACGCAGTATTTT. It translates to CASSFRLAGGRLSTDTQYF.

Only one count was recorded for this clone. This sequence joins TRBV18 and TRBJ1-3; no definite D call. Germline V gene sequence: CDR1 KGHSH, CDR2 LQKENI. This CDR3 has 17 amino acids. V lost 2 bases and J 4 bases, leaving 18 bases between the germline ends. The CDR3 reads CASSPNRVISAGNTIYF. The CDR3 coding sequence is TGTGCCAGCTCACCAAACCGCGTAATTTCAGCGGGAAACACCATATATTTT.

This clone came up a few times. This chain joins TRBV7-8 and TRBJ1-1; D not resolved. The CDR3 has 14 residues. V gave up 1 base and J gave up 6 bases, with 12 bases separating them. Germline V gives CDR1 SGHVS, CDR2 FQNEAQ. As DNA, the CDR3 is TGTGCCAGCAGCTTAGACGGGTCGGTGGCTGAAGCTTTCTTT. The encoded protein is CASSLDGSVAEAFF. Together with reference TRBV7-8 and TRBJ1-1, the CDR3 gives the full variable domain: GAGVSQSPRYKVAKRGQDVALRCDPISGHVSLFWYQQALGQGPEFLTYFQNEAQLDKSGLPSDRFFAERPEGSVSTLKIQRTQQEDSAVYLCASSLDGSVAEAFFGQGTRLTVV.

CDR3 nucleotides: TGTGCCAGTAGTATAAGAGGTACCAATCAGCCCCAGCATTTT. It codes for CASSIRGTNQPQHF. J is TRBJ1-5 and V is TRBV19; D gene ambiguous. This CDR3 spans 14 amino acids. Trimming took off 2 bases at V and 3 bases at J, with 8 bases between the two ends. Germline V gene sequence: CDR1 LNHDA, CDR2 SQIVND (reference sequence).

The chain links TRBV29-1 to TRBJ2-7; D remains ambiguous. The CDR3 covers 12 residues. V lost 3 bases and J lost 5, with 11 bases in between. Per the germline V gene, CDR1 is SQVTM and CDR2 is ANQGSEA. CDR3 bases: TGCAGCGTTGATTCCGGCCTAGACGAGCAGTACTTC. This gives the protein CSVDSGLDEQYF.